The TCR beta chain described here comes from a study of cytotoxic CD8 clonotypes in ibrutinib-treated CLL. Whole-study context: IGHV unmutated roughly 17; relapsed/refractory about a dozen; treatment-naive approximately 16. By median around 74 months, roughly twelve had progressed and approximately 14 stayed remitted; responses had been 2 complete and 24 partial.

With 8 bases removed from V and 5 bases from J, the gap between germline ends came to 12 bases. The CDR3 runs to 13 residues. Germline lookup yields CDR1 LNHNV and CDR2 YYDKDF (reference sequence). Only in-frame clones appear in the TCRdb table, and some are missing; sequencing was by immunoSEQ multiplex PCR. Here the sample spans around 160,000 clones, more than 70% being singletons. Here the sequenced sample was PBMCs, taken at disease progression, from a patient treated with ibrutinib. The chain is built from TRBV15 and TRBJ2-2; TRBD2 is a possible D gene (6 bases). The TCR originated in a human donor with chronic lymphocytic leukemia. CDR3 amino acids: CATAGRTTGELFF. DNA for the CDR3: TGTGCCACCGCGGGACGTACAACCGGGGAGCTGTTTTTT.